This T cell receptor (beta chain) came from a study of cytomegalovirus exposure and HLA in healthy donors. Study results and limitations: For most TCR sequences rarity was the rule, although some public TCRs occurred in many donors.

Libraries were prepared by immunoSEQ multiplex PCR; TCRdb keeps only in-frame clonotypes and omits some of them. The table has 150,000 to 200,000 clones, roughly 85% seen once. Points on this clone: What it binds is unknown.

V lost 4 bases to trimming and J lost 3 bases; unmatched junction nucleotides: 8. This CDR3 region has 16 residues. Germline values: CDR1 SGHNT, CDR2 YYREEE (reference sequence). Sequencing was carried out using PBMCs. This chain uses TRBV5-4 with TRBJ2-1, with 9 positions matching TRBD2. The sequence came from a man aged 18 to 35 in good health and CMV-seropositive. CDR3: CASSPSSGTIYNEQFF. The CDR3, as DNA: TGTGCCAGCAGCCCCTCTAGCGGGACCATCTACAATGAGCAGTTCTTC.